This passage covers 27 T cell receptor beta chains from one sample sequenced in a study of OX40 agonist ivuxolimab in advanced cancers. Data came from immunoSEQ multiplex PCR; TCRdb stores just in-frame clones and leaves some out. Of 23,000 or so clones in the sample, nearly 85% were seen once. The specimen comprised CD4+ or CD8+ T cells sorted from blood, sampled in a trial of the OX40 agonist ivuxolimab. The source is an adult with an advanced solid tumor such as melanoma, head and neck, liver or kidney cancer.

This clone was counted between two and nine times. The chain recombines TRBV5-6 with TRBJ2-2; no clear D gene. Germline V lookup: CDR1 SGHDT, CDR2 YYEEEE. CDR3 size: 14 residues. The V end was cut by 5 bases, the J end by 7 bases, with 15 bases between. CDR3 protein: CASRSRGDGGELFF. In DNA form, the CDR3 reads TGTGCCAGCAGGTCTCGTGGGGATGGCGGGGAGCTGTTTTTT.

This chain links TRBV7-3 with TRBJ1-2; D call uncertain. The CDR3 has 15 amino acids. Germline CDR1 reads SGHTA; CDR2 reads FQGTGA. V dropped 0 bases and J dropped 4 bases, with 12 bases sitting between them. The CDR3 coding sequence is TGTGCCAGCAGCTTAACTCCATCCAACATCTATGGCTACACCTTC. The encoded protein is CASSLTPSNIYGYTF.

This clone was counted only a few times. This sequence joins TRBV6-1 and TRBJ2-7; possible D gene TRBD2, 6 bases. CDR1 and CDR2 from the germline V gene are MNHNS and SASEGT. The CDR3 is 14 residues long. Trimming stripped 7 bases from V and 0 bases from J, with 13 bases between. The CDR3, as DNA: TGTGCCAGCAAGTTCGCGGGGATCTCCTACGAGCAGTACTTC. Its translation is CASKFAGISYEQYF.

The rearrangement uses TRBV28 and TRBJ1-5, with a weak D call TRBD1 (5 bases). Germline CDR1 is MDHEN and CDR2 is SYDVKM. The V end was cut by 6 bases, the J end by 6 bases, with 12 bases between. The length of the CDR3 is 13 residues. As DNA, the CDR3 is TGTGCCAGCAGGGTTGTCGGGGCTCAGCCCCAGCATTTT. Translating gives CASRVVGAQPQHF.

J is TRBJ2-7 and V is TRBV6-5; 9 bases align to TRBD1. In germline, CDR1 is MNHEY, CDR2 SVGAGI. The CDR3 loop spans 14 amino acids. Trimming took 2 bases from V and 4 from J; bases not matched to a gene: 3. CDR3 region: CASSYGDREYEQYF. CDR3 DNA: TGTGCCAGCAGTTACGGGGACAGGGAGTACGAGCAGTACTTC.

The gene calls are TRBV5-6 and TRBJ2-5, with D possibly matching TRBD1 (5 bases). Trimming stripped 2 bases from V and 5 bases from J, with 7 bases between. CDR3 length equals 12 residues. Germline loops: CDR1 SGHDT, CDR2 YYEEEE. The chain's CDR3 is CASSFKGETQYF. In DNA form, the CDR3 reads TGTGCCAGCAGCTTTAAGGGGGAGACCCAGTACTTC.

V and J are TRBV13 and TRBJ2-5; the match to TRBD2 covers 11 bases. CDR1 and CDR2 (germline): PRHDT, FYEKMQ (reference sequence). This CDR3 is built from 16 residues. V dropped 4 bases and J dropped 3; count of bases not matched to a gene: 7. CDR3 residues: CASSWSSGGGKETQYF. DNA of the CDR3: TGTGCCAGCAGCTGGAGTAGCGGGGGGGGCAAAGAGACCCAGTACTTC.

This clone is a singleton in its sample. The chain recombines TRBV4-3 with TRBJ1-1, with 8 positions matching TRBD1. Trimming took 4 bases from V and 0 from J; bases not matched to a gene: 10. Looked up from germline, CDR1 is LGHNA and CDR2 is YSLEER. This CDR3 region has 17 residues. The CDR3 DNA is TGCGCCAGCAGCCTTAACCCCACAGGGGGAATGAACACTGAAGCTTTCTTT. Translated, it gives CASSLNPTGGMNTEAFF.

The chain combines TRBV11-2 with TRBJ2-7, with D maybe TRBD1 (5 bases). The CDR3 consists of 12 residues. V was pared by 5 bases and J by 2 bases, with 7 bases between. The germline CDR1 and CDR2 sequences are SGHAT and FQNNGV. The CDR3 here is CASSQGAYEQYF. The CDR3 DNA reads as TGTGCCAGCAGCCAAGGGGCCTACGAGCAGTACTTC.

The V call is TRBV19, the J call TRBJ1-1; 8 nucleotides match TRBD1. In germline, CDR1 is LNHDA, CDR2 SQIVND (reference sequence). V was pared by 6 bases and J by 8 bases, with 14 bases of the junction left unmatched. The CDR3 totals 15 residues. The CDR3 region is CASSAHIEWDREAFF. In DNA, the CDR3 is TGTGCCAGTAGCGCGCACATAGAATGGGACAGGGAAGCTTTCTTT.

The chain combines TRBV9 with TRBJ2-1, with a possible D match to TRBD2 (5 bases). CDR3 size: 13 residues. From germline, CDR1 is SGDLS and CDR2 YYNGEE. V was shortened by 3 bases and J by 3 bases, with 7 bases between the two germline ends. The CDR3 reads CASSGSGYNEQFF. CDR3 nucleotide sequence: TGTGCCAGCAGCGGAAGCGGCTACAATGAGCAGTTCTTC.

The chain joins TRBV4-3 to TRBJ1-2, with D possibly matching TRBD1 (5 bases). CDR3 size: 17 residues. Trimming pared 0 bases from V and 3 bases from J, leaving 17 bases between. CDR1 LGHNA and CDR2 YSLEER come from the germline V gene. CDR3 coding DNA: TGCGCCAGCAGCCAAGATAGTTATTCAGGGATCGACTATGGCTACACCTTC. Protein: CASSQDSYSGIDYGYTF.

The rearrangement links TRBV5-6 to TRBJ2-7; 10 bases align to TRBD2. The CDR3 loop spans 15 amino acids. Germline V lookup: CDR1 SGHDT, CDR2 YYEEEE. J was trimmed by 2 bases and V by 3 bases; bases with no gene match: 5. CDR3 protein: CASSSISGGTYEQYF. CDR3 DNA: TGTGCCAGCAGCTCGATTAGCGGGGGGACCTACGAGCAGTACTTC.

The chain has TRBV7-8 and TRBJ2-4; D not resolved. The V end was cut by 5 bases, the J end by 4 bases, with 12 bases between. Germline V gene sequence: CDR1 SGHVS, CDR2 FQNEAQ. The CDR3 consists of 14 residues. The DNA of the CDR3 is TGTGCCAGCAGCCCTCCGGACGGTAAAAACATTCAGTACTTC. Amino acid sequence: CASSPPDGKNIQYF. Full variable domain (remainder filled in from reference TRBV7-8 and TRBJ2-4): GAGVSQSPRYKVAKRGQDVALRCDPISGHVSLFWYQQALGQGPEFLTYFQNEAQLDKSGLPSDRFFAERPEGSVSTLKIQRTQQEDSAVYLCASSPPDGKNIQYFGAGTRLSVL.

The rearrangement uses TRBV5-6 and TRBJ1-1; TRBD1 aligns across 10 bases. The germline gives CDR1 SGHDT, CDR2 YYEEEE. V dropped 4 bases and J dropped 6; count of bases not matched to a gene: 3. The CDR3 is made up of 13 amino acids. CDR3 sequence reads: CASSEDRGAEAFF. In DNA form, the CDR3 reads TGTGCCAGCAGCGAGGACAGGGGGGCTGAAGCTTTCTTT.

This chain joins TRBV18 and TRBJ2-3; TRBD1 might be the D (7 bases). V was shortened by 3 bases and J by 1 base, with 14 bases between the two germline ends. Germline V gene sequence: CDR1 KGHSH, CDR2 LQKENI. This CDR3 is built from 16 residues. The CDR3: CASSPRGGGRTDTQYF. The CDR3 DNA is TGTGCCAGCTCACCCCGAGGAGGGGGCCGCACAGATACGCAGTATTTT.

Points on this clone: A junction boundary mismatches the germline segment, possibly from a read error. The genes are TRBV6-1 and TRBJ1-5; TRBD1 matches 7 bases. CDR3 length equals 13 residues. Germline values: CDR1 MNHNS, CDR2 SASEGT. The CDR3 DNA is TGCGGCCGAGACAGGGTTAGCAGTCAGCCCCAGCATTTT. Translation gives CGRDRVSSQPQHF.

This chain joins TRBV5-1 and TRBJ2-7, with D perhaps being TRBD1 or TRBD2 (5 bases each). With 0 bases removed from V and 0 bases from J, the gap between germline ends came to 10 bases. The CDR3 consists of 15 residues. Germline values: CDR1 SGHRS, CDR2 YFSETQ. The CDR3 reads CASSLVPGSSYEQYF. The CDR3 DNA is TGCGCCAGCAGCTTGGTACCAGGGAGCTCCTACGAGCAGTACTTC.

The gene calls are TRBV6-4 and TRBJ2-1, with a possible D match to TRBD2 (5 bases). CDR1 and CDR2 from the germline V gene are MRHNA and SNTAGT. The V end was cut by 3 bases, the J end by 12 bases, with 15 bases between. CDR3 length equals 13 residues. The CDR3 DNA reads as TGTGCCAGCAGTGAGGGCGGGCCAATACCGCAGTTCTTC. Translating gives CASSEGGPIPQFF.

This rearrangement joins TRBV9 to TRBJ2-5; D unclear. Judging by the DNA end, TRBJ2-7 fits better; the J call may be wrong. Per the germline V gene, CDR1 is SGDLS and CDR2 is YYNGEE. The CDR3 consists of 13 residues. In DNA, the CDR3 is TGTGCCAGCAGCGCCTCAATGTCCTACGAGCAGTACTTC. Amino acid sequence: CASSASMSYEQYF.

The gene calls are TRBV4-3 and TRBJ1-2, with D tentatively TRBD1 (6 bases). The length of the CDR3 is 14 residues. The germline V gene encodes CDR1 LGHNA and CDR2 YSLEER. Between the trimmed V and J ends, which lost 1 base and 3 bases, there was a span of 9 bases. CDR3 region: CASSQVAGDYGYTF. The CDR3 region has the DNA TGCGCCAGCAGCCAAGTAGCAGGGGACTATGGCTACACCTTC.

This chain connects TRBV7-2 to TRBJ1-2; D is unresolved. CDR1 SGHTA and CDR2 FQGNSA come from the germline V gene. V was pared by 1 base and J by 4 bases, with 4 bases between. The CDR3 extends over 12 amino acids. CDR3 sequence reads: CASSLVGYGYTF. In DNA form, the CDR3 reads TGTGCCAGCAGCTTAGTGGGCTATGGCTACACCTTC.

The CDR3 bases are TGTGCCAGCAGCTTGTGGACAGGGGATGGCTACACCTTC. Translating it yields CASSLWTGDGYTF. The chain couples TRBV7-2 to TRBJ1-2, with 9 nucleotides matching TRBD1. CDR3 length: 13 residues. Germline-derived CDR1 and CDR2 are SGHTA and FQGNSA. Germline trimming cut 3 bases from V and 6 bases from J; bases unmatched to any gene: 2.

This chain uses TRBV9 with TRBJ2-2; 7 positions match TRBD1. V was clipped by 3 bases and J by 8 bases; unmatched bases: 7. The CDR3 has 14 residues. Germline V gives CDR1 SGDLS, CDR2 YYNGEE. Written as DNA, the CDR3 is TGTGCCAGCAGCGGACGGAGACAGGGTGGGGAGCTGTTTTTT. It translates to CASSGRRQGGELFF.

The V call is TRBV6-6, the J call TRBJ1-5, with a weak D call TRBD1 (6 bases). With 2 bases removed from V and 0 bases from J, the gap between germline ends came to 11 bases. Germline CDR1 and CDR2: MNHNY and SVGAGI (reference sequence). The CDR3 totals 16 residues. The CDR3 loop is CASSYQGRISNQPQHF. The CDR3 DNA sequence: TGTGCCAGCAGTTACCAGGGGAGGATTAGCAATCAGCCCCAGCATTTT.

This chain's CDR3 is CASSIFGQYNTEAFF. DNA for the CDR3: TGTGCCAGTAGTATCTTTGGACAGTACAACACTGAAGCTTTCTTT. The chain carries TRBV19 and TRBJ1-1, with D possibly TRBD1 on 6 matching bases. This CDR3 is 15 amino acids long. Germline V gene sequence: CDR1 LNHDA, CDR2 SQIVND (reference sequence). V was shortened by 3 bases and J by 2 bases, with 13 bases between the two germline ends. Full variable domain (outside the CDR3, taken from reference TRBV19 and TRBJ1-1): DGGITQSPKYLFRKEGQNVTLSCEQNLNHDAMYWYRQDPGQGLRLIYYSQIVNDFQKGDIAEGYSVSREKKESFPLTVTSAQKNPTAFYLCASSIFGQYNTEAFFGQGTRLTVV.

Only a few counts were recorded for this clone. In nucleotides, the CDR3 is TGCGCCAGCAGCCAAGTAACAGGGGAAGGTGGAAACACCATATATTTT. It codes for CASSQVTGEGGNTIYF. The V call is TRBV4-3, the J call TRBJ1-3, with TRBD1 matching over 7 bases. Per germline, CDR1 LGHNA and CDR2 YSLEER. V shed 1 base and J 3 bases; nucleotides not matched to a gene: 6. The CDR3 spans 16 residues.